This TCR beta chain originates from a study of OX40 agonist ivuxolimab in advanced cancers. Findings of the study overall: Relatively little clonal expansion, among the lowest observed, appeared in partial responders at 0.1-3.0 mg/kg.

After removal of 5 bases from V and 8 bases from J, the junction contained 13 bases not matched to a gene. The germline V gene has CDR1 LGHNA and CDR2 YNFKEQ. This CDR3 has 16 amino acids. Sequenced by immunoSEQ multiplex PCR; TCRdb stores in-frame clones only, minus some. The sample lists 75,000 to 90,000 clones, roughly nine tenths occurring once. This clone was picked up one time. The antigen is undetermined. This TCR was sampled from an adult with an advanced solid tumor such as melanoma, head and neck, liver or kidney cancer. The V and J genes are TRBV4-2 and TRBJ2-1; 9 nucleotides agree with TRBD2. The specimen comprised CD4+ or CD8+ T cells sorted from blood, sampled in a trial of the OX40 agonist ivuxolimab. Written as DNA, the CDR3 is TGTGCCAGCAGCTTGTTTCTAGCGGGAATGGGAGATGAGCAGTTCTTC. Its translation is CASSLFLAGMGDEQFF.